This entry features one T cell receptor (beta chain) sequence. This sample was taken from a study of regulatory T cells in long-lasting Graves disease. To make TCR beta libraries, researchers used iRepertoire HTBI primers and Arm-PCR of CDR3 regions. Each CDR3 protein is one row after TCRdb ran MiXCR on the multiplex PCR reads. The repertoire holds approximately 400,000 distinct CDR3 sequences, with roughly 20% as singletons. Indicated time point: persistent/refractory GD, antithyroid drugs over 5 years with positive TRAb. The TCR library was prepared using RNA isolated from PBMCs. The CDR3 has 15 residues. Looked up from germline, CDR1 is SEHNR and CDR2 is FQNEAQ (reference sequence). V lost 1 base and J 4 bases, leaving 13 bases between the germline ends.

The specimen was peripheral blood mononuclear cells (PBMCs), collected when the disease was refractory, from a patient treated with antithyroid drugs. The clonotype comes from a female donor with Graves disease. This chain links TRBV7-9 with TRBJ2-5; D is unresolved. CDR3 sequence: CASSLVKGLPETQYF. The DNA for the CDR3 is TGTGCCAGCAGCTTAGTAAAGGGTCTGCCAGAGACCCAGTACTTC.